This TCR beta chain emerged from a study of shared clonotypes between healthy human individuals. The V gene's germline CDR1 is SGHDT and CDR2 YYEEEE. With 3 bases clipped from V and 7 bases from J, the junction kept 4 bases outside the gene matches. The CDR3 covers 13 residues. In this sample, this clone turned up once. Its antigen is not known. Assay execution proceeded at the deep level. The method was immunoSEQ multiplex PCR; TCRdb's version includes in-frame clones alone and lacks a portion of them. The sample contains about 980,000 clones, approximately 80% of which appear only once. Study-wide points: A few donors shared around 5.2% of their naive CD4 clonotypes. Rarefaction indicated that sorted-subset sequencing remained incomplete although depth was large.

Input material: memory CD4+ T cells sorted from blood. Subset reported: CD45RA-negative fraction. The sequence was collected from a man aged 18 to 35 in good health. V gene TRBV5-6 combines with J gene TRBJ1-5, with 7 positions matching TRBD1. Here the CDR3 reads CASSWGQSQPQHF. In DNA form, the CDR3 reads TGTGCCAGCAGCTGGGGACAGTCCCAGCCCCAGCATTTT.